A single sample is the source of the 21 T cell receptor beta chains below, sequenced in a study of Graves' ophthalmopathy and Graves' hyperthyroidism. RNA transcripts were the source from which TCR beta CDR3 regions were amplified. Amplification began with first-round RT-PCR using HTBI primers, then second-round multiplex PCR was performed. TCRdb called the multiplex PCR reads again in MiXCR, with one record for every CDR3 protein. Here the sample spans more than 40,000 distinct CDR3 sequences, under 55% being singletons. Sequencing used peripheral blood. Every receptor here comes from an adult man with Graves' ophthalmopathy.

This clonotype was found once. At one of its ends the junction is not consistent with the germline gene, which may arise from a read error. This chain joins TRBV25-1 and TRBJ2-7; D remains ambiguous. The CDR3 totals 11 residues. The V gene's germline CDR1 is MGHDK and CDR2 SYGVNS. CDR3 nucleotides: TGTGCCAGCAGTGAAGGGCAGGAGCAGCACTTC. Its protein product is CASSEGQEQHF.

J is TRBJ2-7 and V is TRBV11-1; 8 bases fit TRBD1. Looked up from germline, CDR1 is SGHAT and CDR2 is FQDESV (reference sequence). The CDR3 runs 14 residues. The V and J ends lost 5 bases and 5 bases, in that order; junction bases with no gene match: 8. DNA of the CDR3: TGTGCCAGCAGCCAGACAGGGGTAGACCACGAGCAGTACTTC. It codes for CASSQTGVDHEQYF.

This clonotype was observed many times. The chain has TRBV11-2 and TRBJ2-1, with D unresolved. CDR3 length: 14 amino acids. CDR1 and CDR2 (germline): SGHAT, FQNNGV. The V end was cut by 4 bases, the J end by 7 bases, with 14 bases between. CDR3 nucleotides: TGTGCCAGCAGCTGGCTTCGGAATCAGAATGAGCAGTTCTTC. Translated, it gives CASSWLRNQNEQFF.

The CDR3 reads CASKEGAGRYTF. The CDR3, as DNA: TGTGCCAGTAAAGAGGGGGCAGGCCGCTACACCTTC. The rearrangement uses TRBV19 and TRBJ1-2; 7 nucleotides line up with TRBD1. The V gene's germline CDR1 is LNHDA and CDR2 SQIVND (reference sequence). This CDR3 has 12 residues. Germline trimming cut 7 bases from V and 9 bases from J; bases unmatched to any gene: 8.

This clonotype was seen repeatedly, ten times or more. The genes are TRBV28 and TRBJ1-2; TRBD1 is a possible D gene (6 bases). The CDR3 length is 14 residues. V shed 4 bases and J shed 2 bases, with 11 bases lying between them. Germline lookup yields CDR1 MDHEN and CDR2 SYDVKM. In nucleotides, the CDR3 is TGTGCCAGCAGTTCAGGGGTGAGGAACTATGGCTACACCTTC. It encodes CASSSGVRNYGYTF.

The chain employs TRBV29-1 and TRBJ2-5, with TRBD2 matching 9 bases. The CDR3 length is 14 residues. Trimming cost V 7 bases and J 13 bases; bases outside gene matches: 19. Germline values: CDR1 SQVTM, CDR2 ANQGSEA. For the CDR3, the DNA is TGCAGCGGGGGCTTGCGGGGGGGCTCAGAGTCCCTGTACTTC. This codes for CSGGLRGGSESLYF.

The chain is built from TRBV11-2 and TRBJ2-5, with TRBD2 identical over 9 bases. Germline CDR1 SGHAT, CDR2 FQNNGV. This CDR3 is 18 amino acids long. The V gene end was trimmed by 0 bases and the J gene end by 5 bases; junction bases not matched to a gene: 13. CDR3 DNA sequence: TGTGCCAGCAGCTTAGATTGGACTAGCGTAATGGAGTGGGAGACCCAGTACTTC. Translating it yields CASSLDWTSVMEWETQYF.

Only one count was recorded for this clonotype. The chain carries TRBV7-3 and TRBJ1-5, with D tentatively TRBD1 (5 bases). Germline loops: CDR1 SGHTA, CDR2 FQGTGA. The length of the CDR3 is 15 residues. V was shortened by 5 bases and J by 4 bases, with 15 bases between the two germline ends. CDR3 in DNA: TGTGCCAGCAGCGAGAAGCAGGAGGGGAATCAGCCCCAGCATTTT. Amino acids: CASSEKQEGNQPQHF.

A few counts support this clonotype. The chain combines TRBV20-1 with TRBJ1-1; a possible D gene is TRBD1 (6 bases). Trimming stripped 6 bases from V and 4 bases from J, with 12 bases between. This CDR3 is 12 amino acids long. Germline V CDR1 and CDR2: DFQATT, SNEGSKA (reference sequence). The CDR3 region is CSAKGGGTEAFF. The CDR3 nucleotides read TGCAGTGCAAAGGGGGGGGGCACTGAAGCTTTCTTT.

This clonotype was recorded many times. The chain combines TRBV2 with TRBJ1-2; D possibly corresponds to TRBD1 (5 bases). V was trimmed by 1 base and J by 10 bases, leaving 7 bases between them. Per germline, CDR1 SNHLY and CDR2 FYNNEI. CDR3 size: 11 residues. CDR3 sequence reads: CASSEGQPYTF. CDR3 in DNA: TGTGCCAGCAGTGAAGGACAGCCCTACACCTTC. The full variable domain, in which reference TRBV2 and TRBJ1-2 provide the parts outside the CDR3, is EPEVTQTPSHQVTQMGQEVILRCVPISNHLYFYWYRQILGQKVEFLVSFYNNEISEKSEIFDDQFSVERPDGSNFTLKIRSTKLEDSAMYFCASSEGQPYTFGSGTRLTVV.

V is TRBV29-1 and J is TRBJ2-7; 9 positions agree with TRBD2. Trimming removed 2 bases from V and 6 bases from J; junction bases left unmatched: 8. Germline CDR1 reads SQVTM; CDR2 reads ANQGSEA. This CDR3 has 14 amino acids. In DNA, the CDR3 is TGCAGCGTTGAACGGACTGGCGGGAGGGGCGAGCAGTACTTC. It translates to CSVERTGGRGEQYF.

Worth noting for this clonotype: A read error may produce the germline difference seen at one junction end. V usage is TRBV20-1 and J usage is TRBJ1-1; D is unresolved. The V gene's germline CDR1 is DFQATT and CDR2 SNEGSKA (reference sequence). The CDR3 consists of 11 residues. This CDR3 is CSAWVNIEAFF. The CDR3 DNA is TGTAGTGCTTGGGTGAACATTGAAGCTTTCTTT.

This clonotype was recorded many times. The chain carries TRBV4-2 and TRBJ2-5; TRBD2 aligns across 9 bases. After removal of 2 bases from V and 2 bases from J, the junction contained 9 bases not matched to a gene. The CDR3 has 17 residues. CDR1 is LGHNA and CDR2 is YNFKEQ in the germline V gene. DNA of the CDR3: TGTGCCAGCAGCCAATCCGGGCCAGCGGGGGGACAAGAGACCCAGTACTTC. Protein: CASSQSGPAGGQETQYF.

In this sample, this clonotype turned up many times. The chain has TRBV2 and TRBJ2-2, with 7 bases that match TRBD2. V was clipped by 8 bases and J by 4 bases; unmatched bases: 7. The CDR3 runs to 14 residues. Per the germline V gene, CDR1 is SNHLY and CDR2 is FYNNEI. This CDR3 reads CASHGRESTGELFF. The CDR3 DNA reads as TGTGCCAGCCATGGGCGGGAGAGCACCGGGGAGCTGTTTTTT. The entire variable domain, with the rest obtained from reference TRBV2 and TRBJ2-2, is as follows: EPEVTQTPSHQVTQMGQEVILRCVPISNHLYFYWYRQILGQKVEFLVSFYNNEISEKSEIFDDQFSVERPDGSNFTLKIRSTKLEDSAMYFCASHGRESTGELFFGEGSRLTVL.

The table lists this clonotype with many counts. The chain is built from TRBV5-8 and TRBJ1-5; D is possibly TRBD1 (5 bases). The V gene's germline CDR1 is SGHTS and CDR2 YDEGEE. V was shortened by 4 bases and J by 5 bases, with 13 bases between the two germline ends. The CDR3 loop spans 14 amino acids. The DNA of the CDR3 is TGTGCCAGCAGCAGGGAGACAGCGTATCAGCCCCAGCATTTT. As protein: CASSRETAYQPQHF.

There are many counts of this clonotype. The chain combines TRBV12-3 or TRBV12-4 with TRBJ1-6; D not resolved. Trimming took 4 bases from V and 6 from J, leaving 19 bases between them. This CDR3 is 17 amino acids long. CDR3 sequence reads: CASSWISGVSANSPLHF. The CDR3 coding sequence is TGTGCCAGCAGTTGGATAAGCGGAGTCTCGGCTAATTCACCCCTCCACTTT.

This clonotype was counted a single time. J is TRBJ1-2 and V is TRBV5-1; D is perhaps TRBD1 (6 bases). Germline CDR1 and CDR2: SGHRS and YFSETQ. This CDR3 has 15 amino acids. Between the trimmed V and J ends, which lost 4 bases and 2 bases, there was a span of 15 bases. The CDR3 spells CASSPDSSLNYGYTF. CDR3 nucleotide sequence: TGCGCCAGCAGCCCGGACAGTTCGCTAAACTATGGCTACACCTTC. The full variable domain, with the rest looked up from reference TRBV5-1 and TRBJ1-2, is KAGVTQTPRYLIKTRGQQVTLSCSPISGHRSVSWYQQTPGQGLQFLFEYFSETQRNKGNFPGRFSGRQFSNSRSEMNVSTLELGDSALYLCASSPDSSLNYGYTFGSGTRLTVV.

This chain connects TRBV19 to TRBJ1-6, with 9 bases identical to TRBD1. The CDR3 spans 17 residues. With V trimmed by 8 bases and J by 0 bases, 8 bases remained unmatched. Germline loops: CDR1 LNHDA, CDR2 SQIVND (reference sequence). The CDR3 spells CASRPGQGLSYNSPLHF. The CDR3 DNA reads as TGTGCCAGTCGCCCGGGACAGGGTCTCTCCTATAATTCACCCCTCCACTTT.

This rearrangement joins TRBV25-1 to TRBJ2-3; 9 nucleotides agree with TRBD2. Germline CDR1 and CDR2: MGHDK and SYGVNS. The CDR3 loop spans 19 amino acids. V gave up 11 bases and J gave up 0 bases; unmatched junction bases: 21. In DNA, the CDR3 is TGTGCCTCTTGCAGTGCTAGGCGACAGGCGGGGGGGAGCACAGATACGCAGTATTTT. This gives the protein CASCSARRQAGGSTDTQYF.

A few counts support this clonotype. The genes are TRBV6-5 and TRBJ2-1; TRBD2 agrees at 12 bases. CDR1 and CDR2 (germline): MNHEY, SVGAGI. V dropped 2 bases and J dropped 8; count of bases not matched to a gene: 4. The CDR3 sequence is 15 residues long. CDR3 amino acids: CASSYVTSGGYEQFF. The CDR3, as DNA: TGTGCCAGCAGTTACGTAACTAGCGGGGGGTATGAGCAGTTCTTC.

This clonotype was observed at least ten times. V and J are TRBV7-8 and TRBJ1-1; D is uncertain. The length of the CDR3 is 16 residues. The ends were cut back, 0 bases at V and 4 bases at J, with 15 bases in the middle. Germline lookup yields CDR1 SGHVS and CDR2 FQNEAQ. For the CDR3, the DNA is TGTGCCAGCAGCTTAGCGCAAGTGGCTGTTCCCACTGAAGCTTTCTTT. Translated, it gives CASSLAQVAVPTEAFF.